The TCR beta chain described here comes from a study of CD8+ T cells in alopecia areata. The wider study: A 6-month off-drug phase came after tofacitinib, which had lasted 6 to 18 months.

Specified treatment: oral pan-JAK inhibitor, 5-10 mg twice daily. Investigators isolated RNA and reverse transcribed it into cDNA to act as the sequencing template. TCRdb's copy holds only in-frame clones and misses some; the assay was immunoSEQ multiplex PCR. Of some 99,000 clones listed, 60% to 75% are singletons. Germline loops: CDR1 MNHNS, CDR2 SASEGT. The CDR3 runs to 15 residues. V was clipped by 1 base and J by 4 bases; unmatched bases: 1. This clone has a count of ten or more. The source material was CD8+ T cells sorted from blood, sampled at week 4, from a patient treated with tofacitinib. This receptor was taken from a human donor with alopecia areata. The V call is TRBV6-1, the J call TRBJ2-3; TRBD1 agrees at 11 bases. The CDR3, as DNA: TGTGCCAGCAGTGAAGGGACAGGGGGCGCAGATACGCAGTATTTT. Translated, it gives CASSEGTGGADTQYF.